This T cell receptor (beta chain) came from a study of early T cells in non-severe SARS-CoV-2 infection. TCRdb processed the 5' RACE reads anew with MiXCR; each CDR3 protein has one entry. The table records around 61,000 distinct CDR3 sequences, 11% of them present only once. This clonotype occurred a few times. Germline V gene lookup returns CDR1 DFQATT and CDR2 SNEGSKA (reference sequence). Between the trimmed V and J ends, which lost 4 bases and 2 bases, there was a span of 15 bases. The CDR3 loop spans 14 amino acids. Sequencing used whole blood. This TCR was sampled from an adult who was a healthcare worker with PCR-confirmed SARS-CoV-2 infection or an uninfected control (not recorded which). The chain links TRBV20-1 to TRBJ2-7, with a tentative D call TRBD2 (5 bases). The CDR3 loop reads CSATRPGVTYEQYF. The CDR3 bases are TGCAGTGCTACCCGACCCGGGGTCACCTACGAGCAGTACTTC.